This T cell receptor beta chain is from a study of T-cell reconstitution after alpha-beta-depleted transplantation in children. Unique molecular identifiers were incorporated during preparation of the TCRbeta library. One entry per CDR3 protein, called by TCRdb with MiXCR from the PCR reads. The table includes a few hundred thousand distinct CDR3 sequences, about 18% detected once. Germline V gene data show CDR1 as SGHVS and CDR2 as FQNEAQ. CDR3 length: 16 residues. V shed 0 bases and J shed 3 bases, with 12 bases lying between them. This TCR came from a human donor who donated a stem cell graft to a child with acute lymphoblastic leukemia. The chain employs TRBV7-8 and TRBJ1-3; unclear D gene. Sequenced material: PBMCs from the stem cell graft donor, taken from the stem cell graft. CDR3 residues: CASSLAQWDIGNTIYF. Written as DNA, the CDR3 is TGTGCCAGCAGCTTAGCGCAGTGGGATATTGGAAACACCATATATTTT.